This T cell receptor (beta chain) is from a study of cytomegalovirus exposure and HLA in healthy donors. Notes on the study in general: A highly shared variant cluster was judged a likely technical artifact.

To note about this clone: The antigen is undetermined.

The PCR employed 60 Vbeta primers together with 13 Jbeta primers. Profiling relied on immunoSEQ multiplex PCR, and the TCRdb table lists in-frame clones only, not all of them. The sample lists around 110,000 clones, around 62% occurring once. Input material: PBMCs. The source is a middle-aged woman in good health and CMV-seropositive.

CDR3 nucleotide sequence: TGTGCCAGCAGTATACAGGGGAACACTGAAGCTTTCTTT. Amino acid sequence: CASSIQGNTEAFF. The chain joins TRBV6-6 to TRBJ1-1; D might be TRBD1 (6 bases). This CDR3 is built from 13 residues. CDR1 is MNHNY, CDR2 SVGAGI, per germline (reference sequence). The ends were cut back, 5 bases at V and 1 base at J, with 8 bases in the middle.